This T cell receptor beta chain was recovered during a study of blood T cell repertoires in COVID-19. Profiled with immunoSEQ multiplex PCR; TCRdb holds only in-frame clones, not every one. Of almost 250,000 clones in the sample, 86% were seen once. The V end was cut by 2 bases, the J end by 2 bases, with 15 bases between. Germline V gene sequence: CDR1 ENHRY, CDR2 SYGVKD. The CDR3 extends over 16 amino acids. V and J are TRBV10-3 and TRBJ2-5; D call uncertain. The TCR comes from a woman aged 60-70 years who had recovered from COVID-19. The sample was peripheral blood. CDR3 in amino acids: CAISETNGLPQETQYF. CDR3 nucleotide sequence: TGTGCCATCAGTGAGACAAACGGGTTACCTCAAGAGACCCAGTACTTC.